Included here is one T cell receptor beta chain sequence, with context. The target antigen is unknown. The data stem from a study of lymphopenia after photon versus proton radiotherapy. Study results and limitations: Survival link was tested only in deceased patients; proton benefit remains a possibility.

With 1 base clipped from V and 2 bases from J, the junction kept 4 bases outside the gene matches. This CDR3 has 15 residues. Germline CDR1 and CDR2: SGHAT and FQNNGV. Measured with immunoSEQ multiplex PCR; TCRdb has only the in-frame clones, and not every one. In the table there are about 45,000 clones, over 75% of which are singletons. Here the sequenced sample was peripheral blood, taken from a patient treated with photon-based radiotherapy. The receptor's source is a man between 40 and 49 years old with gastric cancer. This sequence joins TRBV11-2 and TRBJ2-7, with 8 bases matching TRBD2. The CDR3 is CASSLVERGTYEQYF. For the CDR3, the DNA is TGTGCCAGCAGCTTAGTCGAGCGGGGGACCTACGAGCAGTACTTC.